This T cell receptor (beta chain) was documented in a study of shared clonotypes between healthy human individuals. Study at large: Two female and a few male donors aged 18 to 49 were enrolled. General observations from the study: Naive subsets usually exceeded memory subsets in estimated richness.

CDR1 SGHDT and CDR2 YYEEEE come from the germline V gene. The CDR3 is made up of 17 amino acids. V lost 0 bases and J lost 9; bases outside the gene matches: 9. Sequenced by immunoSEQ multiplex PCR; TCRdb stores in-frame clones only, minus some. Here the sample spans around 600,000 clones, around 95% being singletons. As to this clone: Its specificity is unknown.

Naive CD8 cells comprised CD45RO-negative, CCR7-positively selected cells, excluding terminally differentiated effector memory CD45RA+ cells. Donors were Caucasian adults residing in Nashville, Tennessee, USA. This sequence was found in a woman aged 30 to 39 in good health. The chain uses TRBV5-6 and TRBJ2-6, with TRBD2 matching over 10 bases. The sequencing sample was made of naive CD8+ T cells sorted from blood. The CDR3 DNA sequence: TGTGCCAGCAGCTTGGACCCTGGACTAGCGGAAGACAACGTCCTGACTTTC. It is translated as CASSLDPGLAEDNVLTF.